The following is a T cell receptor (beta chain) sequence with its context. These data belong to a study of blood T cell repertoires in COVID-19. The overall study: The United States, Italy and Spain supplied acute and convalescent COVID-19 samples. PBMCs, B-cell-depleted T cells, or T cells were the source of the cDNA or gDNA that made up the material.

Seattle's enrolled individuals joined amid active infection and were then monitored longitudinally. In the authors' workflow: Amplifying reference gene primers gave estimates of nucleated cell counts. The protocol was immunoSEQ multiplex PCR, while the TCRdb copy is restricted to in-frame clones and leaves out a portion. Clonal size and the V and J genes are those of that table, whereas D and trimming came from the DNA. The sample holds approximately 330,000 clones, approximately 90% seen once. The TCR originated in a man younger than 45 with COVID-19, enrolled during active disease. The sequenced material came from peripheral blood.

The CDR3 DNA sequence: TGTGCCAGCAGTTTAGCGGGAGGAGAGACCCAGTACTTC. Amino acids: CASSLAGGETQYF. The chain couples TRBV28 to TRBJ2-5, with 8 nucleotides matching TRBD2. From germline, CDR1 is MDHEN and CDR2 SYDVKM. This CDR3 region has 13 residues. V lost 2 bases, J lost 4 bases, and 0 bases stayed unmatched.